This TCR beta chain was profiled in a study of blood T cell repertoires in COVID-19. Whole-study context: Acute and convalescent COVID-19 specimens originated in the United States, Italy and Spain.

Study processing details: Nucleated cell counts were estimated from reference gene primer amplification. This table comes from immunoSEQ multiplex PCR, and its TCRdb copy is limited to in-frame clones, with some not included. Clone size and the V and J calls come from that table; the DNA yielded D and trimming. The sample lists under 80,000 clones, around 80% occurring once. Trimming took 7 bases from V and 6 from J; bases not matched to a gene: 5. There are 13 residues in the CDR3. CDR1 is SGHVS, CDR2 FNYEAQ, per germline. This chain connects TRBV7-6 to TRBJ2-2; TRBD2 matches at 7 bases. Sequencing was carried out using peripheral blood. The TCR comes from a human donor in a cohort sampled during active COVID-19. This CDR3 is CASNTGRAGELFF. In DNA form, the CDR3 reads TGTGCCAGCAACACGGGGAGGGCCGGGGAGCTGTTTTTT. The whole variable domain, filled in from reference TRBV7-6 and TRBJ2-2, reads GAGVSQSPRYKVTKRGQDVALRCDPISGHVSLYWYRQALGQGPEFLTYFNYEAQQDKSGLPNDRFSAERPEGSISTLTIQRTEQRDSAMYRCASNTGRAGELFFGEGSRLTVL.